This TCR beta chain was identified during a study of blood T cell repertoires in COVID-19. Whole-study context: From the United States, Italy and Spain came samples of acute and convalescent COVID-19. Sources were T cells, B-cell-depleted T cells, or PBMCs; the material itself was cDNA or gDNA.

The V and J ends lost 3 bases and 1 base respectively, with 13 bases between them. Germline-derived CDR1 and CDR2 are MNHEY and SMNVEV (reference sequence). The CDR3 consists of 16 residues. Some clones are missing from TCRdb's copy, which holds only in-frame ones; the method was immunoSEQ multiplex PCR. The table includes approximately 180,000 clones, 70% to 90% detected once. The sequenced sample consisted of peripheral blood. This TCR came from a human donor with active or convalescent COVID-19. The donor label of this sample is uncertain. The rearrangement links TRBV27 to TRBJ2-4; D is perhaps TRBD1 (5 bases). The CDR3 loop reads CASSLSRPGAKNIQYF. The CDR3 region has the DNA TGTGCCAGCAGTTTGTCTCGTCCAGGGGCCAAAAACATTCAGTACTTC.